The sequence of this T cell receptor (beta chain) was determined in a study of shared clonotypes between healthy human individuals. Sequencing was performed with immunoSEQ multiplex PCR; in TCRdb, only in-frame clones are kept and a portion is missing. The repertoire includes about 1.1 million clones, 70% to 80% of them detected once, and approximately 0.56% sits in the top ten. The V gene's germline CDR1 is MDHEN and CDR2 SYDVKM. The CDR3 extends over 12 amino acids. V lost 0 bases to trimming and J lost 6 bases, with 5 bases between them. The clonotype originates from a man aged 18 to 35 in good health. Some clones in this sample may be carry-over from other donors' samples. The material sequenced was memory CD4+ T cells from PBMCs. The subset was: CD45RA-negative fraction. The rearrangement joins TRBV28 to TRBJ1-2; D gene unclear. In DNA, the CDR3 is TGTGCCAGCAGTTTATGGAAGCATGGCTACACCTTC. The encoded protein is CASSLWKHGYTF.